This TCR beta chain was sequenced in a study of T cells in Graves' hyperthyroidism and ophthalmopathy. Study-wide background: Blood was drawn when the patient was first diagnosed and still untreated.

Overall study findings and caveats: The model predicted ophthalmopathy a median around six months before onset. Among thyroid clonotypes expanded above 0.001, most also appeared in blood.

This clonotype was observed many times. Its antigen is undetermined. The CDR3 spans 13 residues. V lost 7 bases and J 1 base, leaving 10 bases between the germline ends. Germline V gene sequence: CDR1 MNHNS, CDR2 SASEGT. Authors of the study amplified TCR beta CDR3 regions from RNA transcripts. Using the HTBI primer set, a first-round RT-PCR was run on the TCR CDR3. Each CDR3 protein gets one entry after TCRdb re-called the multiplex PCR reads with MiXCR. The sample includes roughly 180,000 distinct CDR3 sequences, about a sixth of them seen just once. Stable disease denoted Graves' hyperthyroidism without ophthalmopathy progression within 18 months.

The sequenced sample consisted of blood. This chain connects TRBV6-1 to TRBJ1-1; possibly TRBD1 for D (5 bases). The receptor's source is a woman between 45 and 60 years old with Graves' hyperthyroidism. CDR3 sequence (DNA): TGTGCCAGCACGGGTGGGGGGAACACTGAAGCTTTCTTT. Amino acid sequence: CASTGGGNTEAFF.